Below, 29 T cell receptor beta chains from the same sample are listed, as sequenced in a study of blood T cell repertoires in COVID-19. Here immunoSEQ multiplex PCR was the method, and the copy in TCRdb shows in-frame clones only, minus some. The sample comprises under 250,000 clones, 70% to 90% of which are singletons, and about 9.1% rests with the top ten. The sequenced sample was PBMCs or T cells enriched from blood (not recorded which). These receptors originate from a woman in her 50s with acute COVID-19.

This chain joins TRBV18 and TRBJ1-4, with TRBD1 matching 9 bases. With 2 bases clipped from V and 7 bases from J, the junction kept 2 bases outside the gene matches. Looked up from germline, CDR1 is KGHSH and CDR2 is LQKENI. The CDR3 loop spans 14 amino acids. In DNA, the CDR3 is TGTGCCAGCTCACCAGACAGGGGGTTTGAAAAACTGTTTTTT. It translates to CASSPDRGFEKLFF.

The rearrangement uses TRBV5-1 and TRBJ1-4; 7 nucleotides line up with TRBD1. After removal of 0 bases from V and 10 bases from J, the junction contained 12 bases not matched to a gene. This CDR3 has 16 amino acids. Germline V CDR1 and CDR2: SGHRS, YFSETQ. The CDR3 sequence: CASSLEDPHRGGKLFF. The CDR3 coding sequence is TGCGCCAGCAGCTTGGAGGATCCCCACAGGGGCGGAAAACTGTTTTTT.

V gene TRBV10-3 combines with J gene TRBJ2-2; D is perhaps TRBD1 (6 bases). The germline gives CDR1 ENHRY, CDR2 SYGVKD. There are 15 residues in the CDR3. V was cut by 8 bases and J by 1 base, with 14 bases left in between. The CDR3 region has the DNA TGTGCCATCGGCACCGGGACACTGAACACCGGGGAGCTGTTTTTT. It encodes CAIGTGTLNTGELFF.

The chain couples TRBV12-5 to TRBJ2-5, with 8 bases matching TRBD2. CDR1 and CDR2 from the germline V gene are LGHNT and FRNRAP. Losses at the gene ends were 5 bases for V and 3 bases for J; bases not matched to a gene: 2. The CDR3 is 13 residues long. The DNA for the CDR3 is TGTGCTAGTGGTCTCGGGGGGGAAGAGACCCAGTACTTC. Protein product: CASGLGGEETQYF.

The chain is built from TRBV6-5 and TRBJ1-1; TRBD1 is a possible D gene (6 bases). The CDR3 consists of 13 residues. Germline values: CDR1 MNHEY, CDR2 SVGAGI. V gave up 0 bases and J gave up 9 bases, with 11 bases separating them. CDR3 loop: CASSYSRGGKAFF. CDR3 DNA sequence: TGTGCCAGCAGTTACTCTAGGGGGGGGAAAGCTTTCTTT.

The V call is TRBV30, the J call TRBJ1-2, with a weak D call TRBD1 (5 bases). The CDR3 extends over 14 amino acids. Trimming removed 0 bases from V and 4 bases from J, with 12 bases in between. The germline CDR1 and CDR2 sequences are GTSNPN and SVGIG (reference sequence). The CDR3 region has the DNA TGTGCCTGGAGTGTACTCCGGGGGTTCTATGGCTACACCTTC. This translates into CAWSVLRGFYGYTF.

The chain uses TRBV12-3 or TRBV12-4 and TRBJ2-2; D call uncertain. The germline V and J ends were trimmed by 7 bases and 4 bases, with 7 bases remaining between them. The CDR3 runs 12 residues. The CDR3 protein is CASTLITGELFF. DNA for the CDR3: TGTGCCAGCACCCTTATCACCGGGGAGCTGTTTTTT.

CDR3 DNA: TGTGCCATCAGTGAGGGGGCAGGGGGGAGCTACGAGCAGTACTTC. Amino acids: CAISEGAGGSYEQYF. The rearrangement uses TRBV10-3 and TRBJ2-7; weak D call: TRBD1 (7 bases). V was cut by 2 bases and J by 3 bases, with 14 bases left in between. The V gene's germline CDR1 is ENHRY and CDR2 SYGVKD. The CDR3 runs to 15 residues.

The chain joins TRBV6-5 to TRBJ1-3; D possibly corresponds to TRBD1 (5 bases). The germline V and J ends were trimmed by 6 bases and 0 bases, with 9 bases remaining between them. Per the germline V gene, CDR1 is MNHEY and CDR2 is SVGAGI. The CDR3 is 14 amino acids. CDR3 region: CASRVTDSGNTIYF. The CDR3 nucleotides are TGTGCCAGCAGGGTGACAGACTCTGGAAACACCATATATTTT.

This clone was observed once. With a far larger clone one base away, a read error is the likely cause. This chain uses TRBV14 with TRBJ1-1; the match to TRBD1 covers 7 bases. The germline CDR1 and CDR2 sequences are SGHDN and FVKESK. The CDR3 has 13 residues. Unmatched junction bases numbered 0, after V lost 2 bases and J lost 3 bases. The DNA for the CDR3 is TGTGCCAGCAGCCAACAGGGGGACACTGAAGCTTTCTTT. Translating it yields CASSQQGDTEAFF.

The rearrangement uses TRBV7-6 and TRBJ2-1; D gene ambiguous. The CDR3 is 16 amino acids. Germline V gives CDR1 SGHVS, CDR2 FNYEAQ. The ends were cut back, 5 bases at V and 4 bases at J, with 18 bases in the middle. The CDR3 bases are TGTGCCAGCAGCCGATCCTGGGCAGGCCAGTACAATGAGCAGTTCTTC. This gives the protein CASSRSWAGQYNEQFF.

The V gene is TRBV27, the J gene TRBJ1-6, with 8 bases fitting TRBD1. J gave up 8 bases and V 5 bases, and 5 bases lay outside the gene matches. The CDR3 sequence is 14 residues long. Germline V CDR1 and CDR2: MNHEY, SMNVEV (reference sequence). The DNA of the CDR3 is TGTGCCAGCAGTCGGGACAGGACATATTCACCCCTCCACTTT. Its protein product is CASSRDRTYSPLHF.

This CDR3 reads CASLWTASYEQYF. CDR3 DNA: TGTGCCAGCCTCTGGACAGCTTCCTACGAGCAGTACTTC. The V gene is TRBV6-5, the J gene TRBJ2-7; possibly TRBD1 for D (6 bases). CDR3 length equals 13 residues. V was cut by 8 bases and J by 1 base, with 12 bases left in between. Germline V gene data show CDR1 as MNHEY and CDR2 as SVGAGI.

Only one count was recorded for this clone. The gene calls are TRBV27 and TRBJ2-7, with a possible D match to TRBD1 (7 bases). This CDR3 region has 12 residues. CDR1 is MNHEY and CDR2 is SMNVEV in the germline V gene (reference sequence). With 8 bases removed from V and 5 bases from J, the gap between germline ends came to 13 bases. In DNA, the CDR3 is TGTGCCAGCGGCAGGGGGGCCCACGAGCAGTACTTC. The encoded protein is CASGRGAHEQYF.

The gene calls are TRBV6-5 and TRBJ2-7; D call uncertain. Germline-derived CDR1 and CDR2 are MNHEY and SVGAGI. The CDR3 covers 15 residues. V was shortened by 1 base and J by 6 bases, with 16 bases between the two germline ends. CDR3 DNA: TGTGCCAGCAGTTACTTCCGCACACCCTCTAGCGAGCAGTACTTC. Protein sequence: CASSYFRTPSSEQYF.

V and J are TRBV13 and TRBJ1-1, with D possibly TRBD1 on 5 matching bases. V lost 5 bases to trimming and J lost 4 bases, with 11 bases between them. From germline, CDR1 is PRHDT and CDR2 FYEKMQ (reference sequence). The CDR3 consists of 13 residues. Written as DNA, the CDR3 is TGTGCCAGCAGCCCAGACAGTTCCACTGAAGCTTTCTTT. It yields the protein CASSPDSSTEAFF.

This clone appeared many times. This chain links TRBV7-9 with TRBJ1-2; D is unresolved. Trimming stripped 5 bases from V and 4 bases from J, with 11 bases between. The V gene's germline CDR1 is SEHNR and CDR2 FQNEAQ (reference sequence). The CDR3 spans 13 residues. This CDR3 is CASSAPGLYGYTF. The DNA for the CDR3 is TGTGCCAGCAGCGCACCGGGTCTCTATGGCTACACCTTC.

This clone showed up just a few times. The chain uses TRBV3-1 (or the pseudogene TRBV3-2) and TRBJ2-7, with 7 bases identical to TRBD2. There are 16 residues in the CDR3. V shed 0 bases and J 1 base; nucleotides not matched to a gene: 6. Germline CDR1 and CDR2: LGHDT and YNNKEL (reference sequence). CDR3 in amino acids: CASSQDLGGRSYEQYF. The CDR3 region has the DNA TGTGCCAGCAGCCAAGATCTGGGAGGGCGATCCTACGAGCAGTACTTC.

The CDR3 nucleotides read TGTGCCAGCAGCTCCCGAGGGGGGGCTGATGAAAAACTGTTTTTT. Amino acids: CASSSRGGADEKLFF. The J gene is TRBJ1-4, the V gene TRBV6-5; a possible D gene is TRBD1 (6 bases). V was clipped by 6 bases and J by 6 bases, with 17 bases between them. CDR3 length: 15 amino acids. Looked up from germline, CDR1 is MNHEY and CDR2 is SVGAGI.

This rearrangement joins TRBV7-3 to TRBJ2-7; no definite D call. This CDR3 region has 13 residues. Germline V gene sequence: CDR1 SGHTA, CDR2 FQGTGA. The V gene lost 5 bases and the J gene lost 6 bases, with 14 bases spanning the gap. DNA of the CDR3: TGTGCCAGCAGCCGCGGCCCTGCTGGCGAGCAGTACTTC. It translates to CASSRGPAGEQYF.

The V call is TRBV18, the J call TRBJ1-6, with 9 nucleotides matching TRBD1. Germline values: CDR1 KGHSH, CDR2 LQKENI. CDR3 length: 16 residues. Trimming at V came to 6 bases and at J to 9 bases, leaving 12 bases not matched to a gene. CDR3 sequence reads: CASSTGTGTSGSPLHF. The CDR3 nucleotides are TGTGCCAGCTCCACCGGGACAGGGACCTCGGGTTCACCCCTCCACTTT.

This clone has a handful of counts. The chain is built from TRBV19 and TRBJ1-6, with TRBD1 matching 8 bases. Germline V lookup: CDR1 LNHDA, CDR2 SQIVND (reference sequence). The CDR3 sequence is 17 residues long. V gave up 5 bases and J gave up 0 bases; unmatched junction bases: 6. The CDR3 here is CASSEAGGASYNSPLHF. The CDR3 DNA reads TGTGCCAGTAGTGAGGCAGGGGGCGCCTCCTATAATTCACCCCTCCACTTT.

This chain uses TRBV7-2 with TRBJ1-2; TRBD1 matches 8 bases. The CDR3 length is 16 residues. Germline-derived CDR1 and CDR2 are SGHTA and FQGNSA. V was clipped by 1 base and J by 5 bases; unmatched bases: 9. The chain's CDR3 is CASSLGQGASGYGYTF. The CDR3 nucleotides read TGTGCCAGCAGCTTAGGGCAGGGGGCATCGGGGTATGGCTACACCTTC.

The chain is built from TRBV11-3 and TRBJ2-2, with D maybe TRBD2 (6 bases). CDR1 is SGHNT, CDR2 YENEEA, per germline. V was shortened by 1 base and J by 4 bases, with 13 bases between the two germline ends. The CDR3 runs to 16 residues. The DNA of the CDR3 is TGTGCCAGCAGCTTAGTTGCGGGGTTAGGCACCGGGGAGCTGTTTTTT. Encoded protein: CASSLVAGLGTGELFF.

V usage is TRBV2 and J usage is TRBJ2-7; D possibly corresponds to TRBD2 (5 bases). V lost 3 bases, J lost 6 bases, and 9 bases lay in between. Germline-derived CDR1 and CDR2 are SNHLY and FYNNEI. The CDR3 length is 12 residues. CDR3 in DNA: TGTGCCAGCAGTGAGGCCAGCGGCGAGCAGTACTTC. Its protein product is CASSEASGEQYF.

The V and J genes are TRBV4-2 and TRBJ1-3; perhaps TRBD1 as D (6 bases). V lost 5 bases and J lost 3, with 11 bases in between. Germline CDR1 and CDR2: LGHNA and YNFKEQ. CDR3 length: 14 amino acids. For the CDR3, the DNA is TGTGCCAGCAGCAAGGGGGGGGATGGAAACACCATATATTTT. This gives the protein CASSKGGDGNTIYF.

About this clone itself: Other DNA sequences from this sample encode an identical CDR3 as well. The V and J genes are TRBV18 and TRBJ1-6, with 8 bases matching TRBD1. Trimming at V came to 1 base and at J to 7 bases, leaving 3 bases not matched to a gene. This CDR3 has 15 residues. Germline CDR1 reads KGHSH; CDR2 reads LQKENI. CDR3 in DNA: TGTGCCAGCTCACCACGCGGACAGGGAAATTCACCCCTCCACTTT. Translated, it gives CASSPRGQGNSPLHF.

The CDR3 spells CASSLGVQETQYF. The CDR3 DNA is TGTGCCAGTAGTCTCGGGGTCCAAGAGACCCAGTACTTC. The J gene is TRBJ2-5, the V gene TRBV19; TRBD2 might be the D (5 bases). V was clipped by 5 bases and J by 1 base, with 8 bases between them. The CDR3 is made up of 13 amino acids. From germline, CDR1 is LNHDA and CDR2 SQIVND (reference sequence).

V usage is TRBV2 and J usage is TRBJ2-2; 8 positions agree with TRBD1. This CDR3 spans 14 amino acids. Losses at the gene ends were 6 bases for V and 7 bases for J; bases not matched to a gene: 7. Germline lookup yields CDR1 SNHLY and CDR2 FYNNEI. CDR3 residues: CASRSGQVVGELFF. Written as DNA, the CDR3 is TGTGCCAGCAGATCGGGACAGGTTGTCGGGGAGCTGTTTTTT.